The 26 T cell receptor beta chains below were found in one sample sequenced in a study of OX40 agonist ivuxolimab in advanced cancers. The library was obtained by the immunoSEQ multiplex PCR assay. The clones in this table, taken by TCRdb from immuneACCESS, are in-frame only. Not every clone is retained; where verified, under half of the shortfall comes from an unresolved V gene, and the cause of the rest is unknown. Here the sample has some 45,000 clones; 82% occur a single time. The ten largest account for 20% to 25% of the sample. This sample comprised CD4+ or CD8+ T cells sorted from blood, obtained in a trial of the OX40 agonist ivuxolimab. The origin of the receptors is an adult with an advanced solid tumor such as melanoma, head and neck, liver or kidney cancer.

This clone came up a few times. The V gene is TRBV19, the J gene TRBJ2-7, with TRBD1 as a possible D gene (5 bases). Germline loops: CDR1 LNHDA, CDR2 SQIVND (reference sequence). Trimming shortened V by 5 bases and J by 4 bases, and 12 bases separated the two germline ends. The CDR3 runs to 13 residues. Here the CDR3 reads CASSARTSYEQYF. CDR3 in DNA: TGTGCCAGTAGTGCGAGGACAAGTTACGAGCAGTACTTC. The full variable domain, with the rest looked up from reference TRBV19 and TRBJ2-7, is DGGITQSPKYLFRKEGQNVTLSCEQNLNHDAMYWYRQDPGQGLRLIYYSQIVNDFQKGDIAEGYSVSREKKESFPLTVTSAQKNPTAFYLCASSARTSYEQYFGPGTRLTVT.

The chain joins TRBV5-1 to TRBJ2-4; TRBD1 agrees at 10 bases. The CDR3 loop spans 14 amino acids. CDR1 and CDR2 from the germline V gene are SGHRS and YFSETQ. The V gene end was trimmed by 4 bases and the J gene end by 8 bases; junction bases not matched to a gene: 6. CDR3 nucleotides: TGCGCCAGCAGCGCTGGGACAGGGGAGGACATTCAGTACTTC. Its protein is CASSAGTGEDIQYF.

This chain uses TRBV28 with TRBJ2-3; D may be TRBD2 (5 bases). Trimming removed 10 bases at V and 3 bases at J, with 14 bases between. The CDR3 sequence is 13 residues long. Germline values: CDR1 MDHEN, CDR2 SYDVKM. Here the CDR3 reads CATTDSVTDTQYF. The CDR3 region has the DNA TGTGCCACCACGGATAGCGTTACAGATACGCAGTATTTT.

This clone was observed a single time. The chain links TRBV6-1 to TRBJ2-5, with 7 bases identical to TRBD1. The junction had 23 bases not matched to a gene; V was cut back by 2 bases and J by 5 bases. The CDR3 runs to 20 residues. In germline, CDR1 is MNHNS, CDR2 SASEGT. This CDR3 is CASSEFLSSSIGGSSETQYF. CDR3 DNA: TGTGCCAGCAGTGAATTCCTTTCATCATCAATAGGGGGCTCCTCCGAGACCCAGTACTTC.

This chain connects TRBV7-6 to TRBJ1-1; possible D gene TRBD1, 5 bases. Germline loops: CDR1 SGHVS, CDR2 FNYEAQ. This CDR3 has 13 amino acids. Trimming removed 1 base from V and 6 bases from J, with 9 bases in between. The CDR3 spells CASSLGTGSEAFF. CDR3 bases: TGTGCCAGCAGCTTAGGAACAGGATCTGAAGCTTTCTTT. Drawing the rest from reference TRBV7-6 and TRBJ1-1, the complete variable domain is GAGVSQSPRYKVTKRGQDVALRCDPISGHVSLYWYRQALGQGPEFLTYFNYEAQQDKSGLPNDRFSAERPEGSISTLTIQRTEQRDSAMYRCASSLGTGSEAFFGQGTRLTVV.

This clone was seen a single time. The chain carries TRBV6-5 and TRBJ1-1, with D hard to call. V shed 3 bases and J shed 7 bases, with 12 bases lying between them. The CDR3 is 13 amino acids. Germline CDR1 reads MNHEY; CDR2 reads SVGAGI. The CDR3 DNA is TGTGCCAGCAGTTATTACGGGTTTTTTGAAGCTTTCTTT. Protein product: CASSYYGFFEAFF.

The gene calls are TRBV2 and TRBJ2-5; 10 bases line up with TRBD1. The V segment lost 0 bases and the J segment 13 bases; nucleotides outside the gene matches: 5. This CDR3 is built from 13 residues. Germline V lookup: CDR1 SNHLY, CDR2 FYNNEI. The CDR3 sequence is CASSEARDRGLYF. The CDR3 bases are TGTGCCAGCAGTGAAGCTAGGGACAGGGGCTTGTACTTC.

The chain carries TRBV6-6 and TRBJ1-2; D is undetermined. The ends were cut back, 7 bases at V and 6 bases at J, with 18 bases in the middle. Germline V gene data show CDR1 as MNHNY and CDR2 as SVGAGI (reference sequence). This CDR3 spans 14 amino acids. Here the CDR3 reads CASTPRGDQHGYTF. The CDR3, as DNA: TGTGCCAGCACTCCTCGCGGGGATCAACATGGCTACACCTTC.

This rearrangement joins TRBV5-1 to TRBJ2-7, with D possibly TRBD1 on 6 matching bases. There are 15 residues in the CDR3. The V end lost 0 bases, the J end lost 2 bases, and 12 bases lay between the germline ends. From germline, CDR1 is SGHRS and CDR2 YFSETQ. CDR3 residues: CASSLEGVGAYEQYF. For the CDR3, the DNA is TGCGCCAGCAGCTTGGAGGGGGTAGGGGCCTACGAGCAGTACTTC.

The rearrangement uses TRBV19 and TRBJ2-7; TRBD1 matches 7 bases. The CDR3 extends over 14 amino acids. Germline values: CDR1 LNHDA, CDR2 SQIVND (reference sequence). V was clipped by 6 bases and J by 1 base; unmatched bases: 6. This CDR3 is CASRDRAFSYEQYF. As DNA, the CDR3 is TGTGCCAGTAGAGACAGGGCGTTTTCCTACGAGCAGTACTTC.

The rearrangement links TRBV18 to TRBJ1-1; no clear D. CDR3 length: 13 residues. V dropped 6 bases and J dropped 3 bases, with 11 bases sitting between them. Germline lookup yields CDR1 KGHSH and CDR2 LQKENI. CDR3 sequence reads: CASSPPGDTEAFF. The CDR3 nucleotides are TGTGCCAGCTCCCCCCCCGGCGACACTGAAGCTTTCTTT.

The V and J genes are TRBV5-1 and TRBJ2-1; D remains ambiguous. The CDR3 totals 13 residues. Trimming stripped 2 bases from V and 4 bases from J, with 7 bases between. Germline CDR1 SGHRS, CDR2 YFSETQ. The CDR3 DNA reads TGCGCCAGCAGCTTATCGGATTACAATGAGCAGTTCTTC. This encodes CASSLSDYNEQFF.

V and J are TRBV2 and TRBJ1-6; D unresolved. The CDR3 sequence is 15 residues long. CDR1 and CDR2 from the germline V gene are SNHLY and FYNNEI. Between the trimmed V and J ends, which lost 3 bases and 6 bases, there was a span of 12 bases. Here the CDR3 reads CASSDLTMGNSPLHF. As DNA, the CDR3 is TGTGCCAGCAGTGACCTGACCATGGGTAATTCACCCCTCCACTTT.

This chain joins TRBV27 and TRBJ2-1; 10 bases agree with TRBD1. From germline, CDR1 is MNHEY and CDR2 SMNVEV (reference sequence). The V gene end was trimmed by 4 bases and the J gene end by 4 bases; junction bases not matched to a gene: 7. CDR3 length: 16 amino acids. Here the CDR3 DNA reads TGTGCCAGCAGTTGGCTTGGGACAGGGGAGTACAATGAGCAGTTCTTC. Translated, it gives CASSWLGTGEYNEQFF.

The CDR3 loop is CASSLALGGNQPQHF. In nucleotides, the CDR3 is TGTGCCAGCAGCTTAGCGCTTGGGGGCAATCAGCCCCAGCATTTT. The chain carries TRBV7-9 and TRBJ1-5; D call uncertain. The germline V gene encodes CDR1 SEHNR and CDR2 FQNEAQ (reference sequence). The CDR3 covers 15 residues. Deletions cut 0 bases from V and 2 bases from J, with 8 bases between.

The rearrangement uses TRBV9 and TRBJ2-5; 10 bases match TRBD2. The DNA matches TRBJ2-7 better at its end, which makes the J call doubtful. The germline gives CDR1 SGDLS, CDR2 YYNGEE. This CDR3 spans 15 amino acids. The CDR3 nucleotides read TGTGCCAGCAGCGCTATGACTAGCGGGTCCTACGAGCAGTACTTC. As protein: CASSAMTSGSYEQYF.

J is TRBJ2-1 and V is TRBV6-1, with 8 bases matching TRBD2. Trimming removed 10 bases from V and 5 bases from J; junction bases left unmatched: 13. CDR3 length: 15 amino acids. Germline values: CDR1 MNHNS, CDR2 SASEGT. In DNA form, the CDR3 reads TGTGCCATCAAGCCGGGACTAGTCGATCACAATGAGCAGTTCTTC. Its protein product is CAIKPGLVDHNEQFF.

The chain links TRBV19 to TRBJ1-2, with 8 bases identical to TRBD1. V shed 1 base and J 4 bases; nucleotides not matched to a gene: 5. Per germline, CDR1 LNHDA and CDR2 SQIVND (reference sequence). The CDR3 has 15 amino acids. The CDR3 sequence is CASSIGTGRLYGYTF. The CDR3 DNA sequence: TGTGCCAGTAGTATAGGGACAGGGCGACTCTATGGCTACACCTTC.

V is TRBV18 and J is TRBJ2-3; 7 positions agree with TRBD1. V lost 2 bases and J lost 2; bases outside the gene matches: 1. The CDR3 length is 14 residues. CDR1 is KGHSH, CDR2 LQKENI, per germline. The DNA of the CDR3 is TGTGCCAGCTCACCAACAGGGGTCACAGATACGCAGTATTTT. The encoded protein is CASSPTGVTDTQYF.

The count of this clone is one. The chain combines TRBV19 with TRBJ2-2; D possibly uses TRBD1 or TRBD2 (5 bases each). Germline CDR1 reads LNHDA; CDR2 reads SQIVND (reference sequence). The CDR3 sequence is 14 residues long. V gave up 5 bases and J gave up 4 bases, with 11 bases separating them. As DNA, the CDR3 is TGTGCCAGTAGTCCGTGGGACGGCACCGGGGAGCTGTTTTTT. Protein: CASSPWDGTGELFF. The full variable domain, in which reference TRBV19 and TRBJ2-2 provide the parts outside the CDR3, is DGGITQSPKYLFRKEGQNVTLSCEQNLNHDAMYWYRQDPGQGLRLIYYSQIVNDFQKGDIAEGYSVSREKKESFPLTVTSAQKNPTAFYLCASSPWDGTGELFFGEGSRLTVL.

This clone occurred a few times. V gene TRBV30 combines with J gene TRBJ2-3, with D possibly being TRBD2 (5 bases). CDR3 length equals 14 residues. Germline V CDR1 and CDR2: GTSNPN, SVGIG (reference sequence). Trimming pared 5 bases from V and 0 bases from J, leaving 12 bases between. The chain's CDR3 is CAWGRTLSTDTQYF. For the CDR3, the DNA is TGTGCCTGGGGTAGGACTCTTAGCACAGATACGCAGTATTTT. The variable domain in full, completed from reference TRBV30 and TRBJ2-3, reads SQTIHQWPATLVQPVGSPLSLECTVEGTSNPNLYWYRQAAGRGLQLLFYSVGIGQISSEVPQNLSASRPQDRQFILSSKKLLLSDSGFYLCAWGRTLSTDTQYFGPGTRLTVL.

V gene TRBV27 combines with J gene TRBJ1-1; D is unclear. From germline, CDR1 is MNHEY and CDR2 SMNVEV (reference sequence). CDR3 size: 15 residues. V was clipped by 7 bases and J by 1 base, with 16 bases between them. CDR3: CASTAYLGRNTEAFF. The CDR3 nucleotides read TGTGCCAGCACCGCATACTTAGGCCGGAACACTGAAGCTTTCTTT.

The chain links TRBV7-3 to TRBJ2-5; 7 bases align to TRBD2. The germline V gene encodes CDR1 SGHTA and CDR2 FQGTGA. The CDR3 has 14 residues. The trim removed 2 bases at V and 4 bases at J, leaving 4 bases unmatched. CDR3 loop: CASSLWPSGETQYF. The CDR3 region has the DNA TGTGCCAGCAGCTTATGGCCTAGCGGAGAGACCCAGTACTTC. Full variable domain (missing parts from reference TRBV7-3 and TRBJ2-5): GAGVSQTPSNKVTEKGKYVELRCDPISGHTALYWYRQSLGQGPEFLIYFQGTGAADDSGLPNDRFFAVRPEGSVSTLKIQRTERGDSAVYLCASSLWPSGETQYFGPGTRLLVL.

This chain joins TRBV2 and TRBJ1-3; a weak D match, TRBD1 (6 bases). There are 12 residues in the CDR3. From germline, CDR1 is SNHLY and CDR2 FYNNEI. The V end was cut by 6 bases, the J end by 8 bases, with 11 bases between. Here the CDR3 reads CASRAGADTIYF. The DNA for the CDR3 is TGTGCCAGCAGGGCAGGGGCAGACACCATATATTTT.

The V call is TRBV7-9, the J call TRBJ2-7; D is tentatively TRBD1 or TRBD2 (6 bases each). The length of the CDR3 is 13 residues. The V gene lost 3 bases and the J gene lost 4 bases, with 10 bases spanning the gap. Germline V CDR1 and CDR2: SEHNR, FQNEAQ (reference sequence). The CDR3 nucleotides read TGTGCCAGCAGCTTTACAGGGAGGTACGAGCAGTACTTC. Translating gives CASSFTGRYEQYF.

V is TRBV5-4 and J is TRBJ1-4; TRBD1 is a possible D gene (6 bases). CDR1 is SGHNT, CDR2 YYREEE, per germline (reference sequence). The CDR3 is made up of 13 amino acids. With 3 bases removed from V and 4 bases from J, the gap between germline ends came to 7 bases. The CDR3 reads CASSSQGNEKLFF. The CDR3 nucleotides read TGTGCCAGCAGCTCACAGGGTAATGAAAAACTGTTTTTT. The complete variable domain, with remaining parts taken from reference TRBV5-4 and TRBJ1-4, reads ETGVTQSPTHLIKTRGQQVTLRCSSQSGHNTVSWYQQALGQGPQFIFQYYREEENGRGNFPPRFSGLQFPNYSSELNVNALELDDSALYLCASSSQGNEKLFFGSGTQLSVL.